The 8 T cell receptor beta chains presented below share a single source sample, sequenced in a study of T cells in Graves' hyperthyroidism and ophthalmopathy. Using RNA transcripts as the source, TCR beta CDR3 regions were amplified. With the HTBI primer set, the TCR CDR3 went through a first round of RT-PCR. A single record per CDR3 protein comes from TCRdb applying MiXCR to the multiplex PCR reads. The data contain more than 500,000 distinct CDR3 sequences, around 15% of them seen just once; the ten biggest clones take up 25% to 35%. Sequencing input: blood. The receptors stem from a woman aged 30 to 39 with Graves' ophthalmopathy.

The sample holds many counts of this clonotype. The rearrangement joins TRBV20-1 to TRBJ2-7, with 7 nucleotides matching TRBD2. The CDR3 runs to 13 residues. Unmatched junction bases numbered 10, after V lost 6 bases and J lost 5 bases. CDR1 DFQATT and CDR2 SNEGSKA come from the germline V gene (reference sequence). The CDR3 protein is CSAPRAGEDEQYF. CDR3 bases: TGCAGTGCCCCCCGGGCGGGAGAGGACGAGCAGTACTTC.

The V gene is TRBV5-6, the J gene TRBJ1-5; 9 nucleotides align to TRBD1. The CDR3 has 15 amino acids. With 0 bases clipped from V and 7 bases from J, the junction kept 5 bases outside the gene matches. Germline V lookup: CDR1 SGHDT, CDR2 YYEEEE. The CDR3 bases are TGTGCCAGCAGCTTGGGGACAGGGGTAGGACAGCCCCAGCATTTT. This encodes CASSLGTGVGQPQHF.

This clonotype showed up many times. This chain uses TRBV12-3 or TRBV12-4 with TRBJ1-6; 7 bases agree with TRBD1. After removal of 4 bases from V and 7 bases from J, the junction contained 10 bases not matched to a gene. The CDR3 runs 16 residues. CDR3 protein: CASSSDRVGGNSPLHF. The CDR3 nucleotides read TGTGCCAGCAGTTCAGACAGGGTCGGGGGAAATTCACCCCTCCACTTT.

This CDR3 is CASSIIGGEGEQYF. The CDR3 region has the DNA TGTGCCAGTAGTATAATCGGGGGGGAAGGCGAGCAGTACTTC. The V call is TRBV19, the J call TRBJ2-7, with 8 bases fitting TRBD2. Germline V lookup: CDR1 LNHDA, CDR2 SQIVND (reference sequence). J was trimmed by 6 bases and V by 2 bases; bases with no gene match: 6. The CDR3 has 14 residues. Variable domain in full (rest from reference TRBV19 and TRBJ2-7): DGGITQSPKYLFRKEGQNVTLSCEQNLNHDAMYWYRQDPGQGLRLIYYSQIVNDFQKGDIAEGYSVSREKKESFPLTVTSAQKNPTAFYLCASSIIGGEGEQYFGPGTRLTVT.

The rearrangement links TRBV6-5 to TRBJ2-1; 10 nucleotides align to TRBD2. The germline gives CDR1 MNHEY, CDR2 SVGAGI. Germline trimming cut 2 bases from V and 6 bases from J; bases unmatched to any gene: 4. This CDR3 region has 15 residues. As DNA, the CDR3 is TGTGCCAGCAGTTACCTCAGCGGGAGGGCCAATGAGCAGTTCTTC. As protein: CASSYLSGRANEQFF.

This clonotype was detected ten times or more. The chain recombines TRBV18 with TRBJ1-5, with 8 bases fitting TRBD1. Per germline, CDR1 KGHSH and CDR2 LQKENI. Trimming cost V 3 bases and J 4 bases; bases outside gene matches: 5. This CDR3 has 15 amino acids. Here the CDR3 reads CASSPEWDRNQPQHF. The CDR3 DNA sequence: TGTGCCAGCTCACCGGAATGGGACAGGAATCAGCCCCAGCATTTT. Full variable domain (outside the CDR3, taken from reference TRBV18 and TRBJ1-5): NAGVMQNPRHLVRRRGQEARLRCSPMKGHSHVYWYRQLPEEGLKFMVYLQKENIIDESGMPKERFSAEFPKEGPSILRIQQVVRGDSAAYFCASSPEWDRNQPQHFGDGTRLSIL.

This clonotype was seen ten or more times. The rearrangement joins TRBV28 to TRBJ2-1, with a tentative D call TRBD2 (6 bases). This CDR3 is 16 amino acids long. Germline values: CDR1 MDHEN, CDR2 SYDVKM. V lost 1 base, J lost 5 bases, and 15 bases lay in between. This chain's CDR3 is CASSLSGFGSHNEQFF. CDR3 bases: TGTGCCAGCAGTTTATCGGGTTTCGGGAGTCACAATGAGCAGTTCTTC.

This clonotype was observed at least ten times. The chain recombines TRBV2 with TRBJ1-2; 7 bases are shared with TRBD1. Trimming cost V 3 bases and J 7 bases; bases outside gene matches: 2. Germline values: CDR1 SNHLY, CDR2 FYNNEI. This CDR3 region has 12 residues. CDR3 nucleotides: TGTGCCAGCAGTGAGGACAGGCTTGGCTACACCTTC. It is translated as CASSEDRLGYTF.